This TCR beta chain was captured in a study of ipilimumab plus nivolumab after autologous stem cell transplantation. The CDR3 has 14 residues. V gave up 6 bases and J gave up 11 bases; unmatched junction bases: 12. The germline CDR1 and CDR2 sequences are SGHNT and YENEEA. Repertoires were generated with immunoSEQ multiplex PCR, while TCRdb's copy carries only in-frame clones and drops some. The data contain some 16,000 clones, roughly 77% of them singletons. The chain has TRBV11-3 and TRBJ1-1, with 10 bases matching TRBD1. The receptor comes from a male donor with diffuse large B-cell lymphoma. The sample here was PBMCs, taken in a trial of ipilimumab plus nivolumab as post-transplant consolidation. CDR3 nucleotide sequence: TGTGCCAGCAGTCCCGATCCGGGACAGGGGTCCGCTTTCTTT. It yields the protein CASSPDPGQGSAFF.